This T cell receptor beta chain came from a study of CD8 T cell repertoires and HIV-1 epitope variants (dated by TCRdb to the early 2020s). For the wider study: In separate culture wells, T cells were stimulated with each of twenty-five peptides that represented autologous and known Gag and Nef epitope variants. A CMV, EBV and flu peptide pool, the Ebola AY9 epitope as negative control, and a no-peptide well were included as control conditions. The epitopes tested covered three Gag epitope families plus Nef HW9 and YT9. T cells were enriched using the EasySep Human T Cell Enrichment Kit and were co-cultured with equal numbers of autologous T cell-negative cells serving as antigen-presenting cells. The cultures were grown for 10 days in IMDM with gentamicin, and half of the media was changed on days 3 and 7 with IL-2, IL-7 and IL-15 added. An aliquot of 1M T cells was saved as an uncultured baseline condition, separate from the approximately 80 T cell cultures. A total of 83 T cell cultures were run, with each culture condition performed in triplicate except for one peptide, which was performed in duplicate.

This clone was observed a handful of times. This clone's antigen is unknown. Base qualities are not recorded, but no much larger clone differs from it by a single base. The study at large found these results: The assay identified only TCR beta chains and indicated proliferation in response to antigen, without indicating T cell function or cytokine profile. Of the nine antigen-specific TCR beta clonotypes identified, five or six appeared cross-reactive for autologous or known escape epitope variants. A handful of clonotypes recognized the Nef KF9 family and one clonotype recognized the HW9 family, while no responses to the TAALDMSHF plasma variant were seen.

Sequencing of TCR beta CDR3 regions was done on the immunoSEQ platform at survey depth. The QIAamp DNA micro kit was used to extract genomic DNA from every cultured and uncultured CD8+ T cell population. Turning to the authors' computational methods: Samples with under 5,000 productive reads were excluded, and this exclusion removed about 6.5% of the roughly 80 HIV peptide-stimulated cultures. A MANAFEST web app trimmed sequences to CDR3 and removed nonproductive sequences, CDR3s under 5 amino acids, and those not starting C or ending F/W. Antigen-specific clonotypes had to expand in at least 2 of 3 replicates versus no-peptide control at FDR 0.01, only within one epitope family. A frequency at least fivefold higher than in wells stimulated with peptides from other epitope families was additionally required for specific clonotypes. Here the immuneACCESS table is served through TCRdb, limited to in-frame sequences with V and J called. Missing clones are a known gap in these copies; in checked studies unresolved V genes cover under half, and the rest lacks a known reason. The V and J calls and clone size come from that table; D and trimming were worked out from the DNA. The table for this sample lists 5,700 or so clones; 66% of them were counted only once. The ten biggest clones cover around 40% of the sample.

The EasySep Human CD8+ T Cell Enrichment Kit was used on day 10 to isolate CD8+ T cells from every culture. CDR3 length: 15 amino acids, cysteine to phenylalanine. Only CDR3 DNA is held: 45 bases, read in frame from base 1. CDR1 LNHDA and CDR2 SQIVND were looked up in the germline V gene (reference sequence). The junction carries 11 bases between V and J, which are trimmed by 5 bases and 0 bases respectively. This chain is built from TRBV19 and TRBJ2-1, with the D gene too uncertain to name. The receptor was isolated from a male donor with HIV. Sequencing was performed on cultured CD8+ T cells derived from PBMCs. The encoded CDR3 is CASSEDQSSYNEQFF. The DNA sequence reads TGTGCCAGTAGTGAGGACCAGAGCTCCTACAATGAGCAGTTCTTC.